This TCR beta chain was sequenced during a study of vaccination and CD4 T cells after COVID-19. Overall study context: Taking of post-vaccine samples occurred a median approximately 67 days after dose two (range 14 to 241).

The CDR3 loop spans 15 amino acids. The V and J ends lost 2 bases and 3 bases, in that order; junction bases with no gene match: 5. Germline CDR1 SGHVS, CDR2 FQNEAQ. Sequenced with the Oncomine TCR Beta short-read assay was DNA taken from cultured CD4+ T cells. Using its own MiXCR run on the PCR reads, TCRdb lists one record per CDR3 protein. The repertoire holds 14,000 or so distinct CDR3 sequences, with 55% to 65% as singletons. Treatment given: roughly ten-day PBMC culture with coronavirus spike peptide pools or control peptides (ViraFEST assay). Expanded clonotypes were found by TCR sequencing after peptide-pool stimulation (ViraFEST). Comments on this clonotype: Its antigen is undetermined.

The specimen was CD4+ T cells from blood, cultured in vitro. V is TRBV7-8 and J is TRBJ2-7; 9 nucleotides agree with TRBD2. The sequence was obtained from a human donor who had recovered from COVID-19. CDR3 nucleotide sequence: TGTGCCAGCAGCTTAATGTCTAGCGGGGTCTACGAGCAGTACTTC. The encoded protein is CASSLMSSGVYEQYF.